One sample yielded the 31 T cell receptor beta chains listed below, sequenced in a study of T cells expressing NK-cell markers. TCRdb reprocessed the 5' RACE reads, with one entry per CDR3 protein and no DNA. This sample contains some 440,000 distinct CDR3 sequences. The material sequenced was blood T cells: a sorted CD56 or NKG2C T cell subset, CD4+ or CD8+ T cells, or bulk PBMC T cells (not recorded which). Receptors were obtained from a woman aged 45-59 years in good health.

The J gene is TRBJ1-1, the V gene TRBV12-3 or TRBV12-4; TCRdb returns TRBD1, unconfirmable since there is no DNA. CDR3 length: 15 residues. The CDR3 is CASSRTGAPNTEAFF.

The V call is TRBV20-1, the J call TRBJ2-2; TCRdb designates TRBD2, a call that cannot be tested without DNA. Germline CDR1 reads DFQATT; CDR2 reads SNEGSKA (reference sequence). The CDR3 extends over 14 amino acids. This chain's CDR3 is CSARPGTSGRELFF.

V and J are TRBV3-1 and TRBJ2-3; checking the TCRdb D call of TRBD2 is not possible without DNA. The length of the CDR3 is 13 residues. In germline, CDR1 is LGHDT, CDR2 YNNKEL (reference sequence). The CDR3: CASREEGTDTQYF.

The chain combines TRBV11-3 with TRBJ2-5; as DNA is missing, the TRBD1 call by TCRdb cannot be tested. This CDR3 region has 16 residues. Germline V gene sequence: CDR1 SGHNT, CDR2 YENEEA. CDR3 sequence: CASSPPGRPLGETQYF.

V and J are TRBV19 and TRBJ2-3; TCRdb picks TRBD2, but there is no DNA to check that call. CDR1 is LNHDA and CDR2 is SQIVND in the germline V gene (reference sequence). The CDR3 is 18 residues long. CDR3 amino acids: CASSPILAGELSTDTQYF.

The chain joins TRBV25-1 to TRBJ2-1. The CDR3 has 14 residues. Looked up from germline, CDR1 is MGHDK and CDR2 is SYGVNS. CDR3 sequence reads: CASSGTQMYNEQFF.

V gene TRBV20-1 combines with J gene TRBJ1-2; absent DNA, TCRdb's TRBD1 call cannot be checked. The CDR3 is made up of 13 amino acids. Germline CDR1 and CDR2: DFQATT and SNEGSKA (reference sequence). CDR3 protein: CSARVMGNYGYTF.

The V and J genes are TRBV20-1 and TRBJ2-3; TCRdb proposes TRBD1, but this gene call is untestable without DNA. The CDR3 is 14 residues long. CDR1 is DFQATT, CDR2 SNEGSKA, per germline (reference sequence). This chain's CDR3 is CSASPTGRTDTQYF.

The genes are TRBV20-1 and TRBJ2-7; TCRdb's D call of TRBD1 is untestable without DNA. This CDR3 is built from 12 residues. CDR1 and CDR2 (germline): DFQATT, SNEGSKA (reference sequence). CDR3 loop: CSAPRGDGEQYF.

This chain joins TRBV6-6 and TRBJ2-5; TCRdb's assignment of TRBD2 cannot be checked, as there is no DNA. This CDR3 comprises 14 residues. Germline V gives CDR1 MNHNY, CDR2 SVGAGI (reference sequence). The CDR3 loop reads CASSYGLVGETQYF.

J is TRBJ2-2 and V is TRBV20-1. This CDR3 comprises 15 residues. Germline lookup yields CDR1 DFQATT and CDR2 SNEGSKA (reference sequence). The chain's CDR3 is CSARDIGGVTGELFF.

J is TRBJ1-6 and V is TRBV2. The CDR3 sequence is 15 residues long. Germline CDR1 reads SNHLY; CDR2 reads FYNNEI. CDR3 residues: CASSDGFSGNSPLHF.

The gene calls are TRBV6-5 and TRBJ2-3; without DNA, the TCRdb call of TRBD1 cannot be checked. From germline, CDR1 is MNHEY and CDR2 SVGAGI. The CDR3 has 16 amino acids. The CDR3 here is CASSLTGASILDTQYF.

This chain uses TRBV9 with TRBJ1-6. The germline V gene encodes CDR1 SGDLS and CDR2 YYNGEE. This CDR3 region has 14 residues. The chain's CDR3 is CASSALTYNSPLHF.

This CDR3 reads CASSYTRQGHPYEQYF. V gene TRBV6-5 combines with J gene TRBJ2-7; the TRBD1 assignment by TCRdb is unverifiable without DNA. CDR1 is MNHEY, CDR2 SVGAGI, per germline. The CDR3 runs to 16 residues.

CDR3 loop: CASSTLGPSGSGNIQYF. The J gene is TRBJ2-4, the V gene TRBV11-2; TCRdb designates TRBD2, a call that cannot be tested without DNA. Germline values: CDR1 SGHAT, CDR2 FQNNGV. This CDR3 is built from 17 residues.

J is TRBJ2-2 and V is TRBV5-6. The CDR3 has 13 residues. CDR1 is SGHDT, CDR2 YYEEEE, per germline. The CDR3 protein is CASSFQLTGELFF.

The rearrangement links TRBV15 to TRBJ1-2; TCRdb proposes TRBD1, but this gene call is untestable without DNA. The CDR3 consists of 16 residues. Germline CDR1 and CDR2: LNHNV and YYDKDF (reference sequence). The CDR3 reads CATRPNQGKRDYGYTF.

CDR3: CASRKGLAGETQYF. The chain has TRBV2 and TRBJ2-5; TCRdb returns TRBD2, unconfirmable since there is no DNA. Germline CDR1 is SNHLY and CDR2 is FYNNEI. This CDR3 spans 14 amino acids.

The chain links TRBV5-1 to TRBJ2-5. In germline, CDR1 is SGHRS, CDR2 YFSETQ. This CDR3 region has 12 residues. The CDR3 protein is CASSDKFETQYF.

The rearrangement joins TRBV5-1 to TRBJ2-5; without DNA, the TCRdb call of TRBD2 cannot be checked. Germline CDR1 reads SGHRS; CDR2 reads YFSETQ. The CDR3 is 13 residues long. The CDR3 loop is CASSGTAEETQYF.

The chain uses TRBV27 and TRBJ1-2; the D call from TCRdb, TRBD1, cannot be confirmed without DNA. Looked up from germline, CDR1 is MNHEY and CDR2 is SMNVEV (reference sequence). This CDR3 has 14 amino acids. The chain's CDR3 is CASSLRTSNYGYTF.

The chain employs TRBV3-1 and TRBJ2-1; TCRdb returns TRBD2, unconfirmable since there is no DNA. This CDR3 has 15 residues. Germline loops: CDR1 LGHDT, CDR2 YNNKEL (reference sequence). The CDR3 sequence: CASSQAPAGFNEQFF.

The CDR3 sequence is CATSDPRDPNRDTQYF. This chain uses TRBV24-1 with TRBJ2-3; with no DNA, the TCRdb D assignment of TRBD1 cannot be verified. The CDR3 length is 16 residues. Per the germline V gene, CDR1 is KGHDR and CDR2 is SFDVKD.

The chain uses TRBV29-1 and TRBJ2-5; TCRdb indicates TRBD2, and absent DNA this call remains unverified. This CDR3 comprises 14 residues. Germline V lookup: CDR1 SQVTM, CDR2 ANQGSEA. The CDR3 reads CSVDRGPGGETQYF.

The chain is built from TRBV10-3 and TRBJ2-1; TCRdb reports TRBD1, a call that lacks DNA to check it against. The CDR3 contains 12 residues. From germline, CDR1 is ENHRY and CDR2 SYGVKD. CDR3 region: CATRRDYNEQFF.

The CDR3: CSARDRRGSNQPQHF. The chain recombines TRBV20-1 with TRBJ1-5; TCRdb lists TRBD1, though no DNA is available to test this call. Germline V gene sequence: CDR1 DFQATT, CDR2 SNEGSKA (reference sequence). The CDR3 consists of 15 residues.

The rearrangement uses TRBV7-9 and TRBJ1-3. Germline V gene data show CDR1 as SEHNR and CDR2 as FQNEAQ (reference sequence). The CDR3 has 12 amino acids. The CDR3 protein is CASSELADTIYF.

The rearrangement uses TRBV15 and TRBJ2-2; TCRdb returns TRBD2, unconfirmable since there is no DNA. The CDR3 is made up of 16 amino acids. CDR1 is LNHNV, CDR2 YYDKDF, per germline (reference sequence). CDR3 region: CATSGRGTFNTGELFF.

This chain uses TRBV7-9 with TRBJ2-5; TCRdb picks TRBD2, but there is no DNA to check that call. CDR3 length equals 15 residues. The germline V gene encodes CDR1 SEHNR and CDR2 FQNEAQ (reference sequence). The CDR3 reads CASSLPSGSRETQYF.

The V and J genes are TRBV3-1 and TRBJ2-3. Germline V gene lookup returns CDR1 LGHDT and CDR2 YNNKEL (reference sequence). The CDR3 spans 15 residues. CDR3 sequence: CASSQTAETTDTQYF.